This T cell receptor (beta chain) appears in the sequencing data of a study of control samples from healthy donors and cancer patients. The data were produced by immunoSEQ multiplex PCR, yet TCRdb's version contains in-frame clones alone and is incomplete. This sample has some 77,000 clones, with roughly 89% found just once. Trimming cost V 9 bases and J 14 bases, with 13 bases left between them. Germline V gene lookup returns CDR1 KGHDR and CDR2 SFDVKD. This CDR3 has 11 amino acids. This clonotype originated in a woman aged 55-70 years in good health. This chain links TRBV24-1 with TRBJ2-6; D remains unclear. The sample was blood. The DNA of the CDR3 is TGTGCCACCTCATACCCCCGCTTCCTGACTTTC. It is translated as CATSYPRFLTF.